The 27 T cell receptor beta chains reported below all come from one sample, sequenced in a study of early T cells in non-severe SARS-CoV-2 infection. TCRdb recomputed calls from the 5' RACE reads with MiXCR, one row per CDR3 protein. The table lists 87,000 or so distinct CDR3 sequences, approximately 14% of them singletons. Sequencing used whole blood. The receptors originated from an adult who was a healthcare worker with PCR-confirmed SARS-CoV-2 infection or an uninfected control (not recorded which).

The chain recombines TRBV10-3 with TRBJ2-7; D remains unclear. Trimming stripped 3 bases from V and 4 bases from J, with 4 bases between. This CDR3 is 11 amino acids long. CDR1 and CDR2 (germline): ENHRY, SYGVKD. This chain's CDR3 is CAISDLYEQYF. CDR3 in DNA: TGTGCCATCAGTGATTTATACGAGCAGTACTTC.

This clonotype has a handful of counts. The chain has TRBV2 and TRBJ1-1; TRBD1 agrees at 8 bases. Trimming took 10 bases from V and 3 from J; bases not matched to a gene: 19. There are 17 residues in the CDR3. Germline CDR1 SNHLY, CDR2 FYNNEI. In DNA form, the CDR3 reads TGTGCCATCCCGGGAGGGCAGGGGGCGAGACGGGACACTGAAGCTTTCTTT. This codes for CAIPGGQGARRDTEAFF.

The V gene is TRBV20-1, the J gene TRBJ2-3, with 9 bases aligning to TRBD2. Trimming took 4 bases from V and 2 from J; bases not matched to a gene: 7. From germline, CDR1 is DFQATT and CDR2 SNEGSKA (reference sequence). The CDR3 has 15 residues. The CDR3: CSANEIAGVTDTQYF. The CDR3 DNA sequence: TGCAGTGCTAACGAGATAGCGGGGGTCACAGATACGCAGTATTTT.

At least ten counts were recorded for this clonotype. This rearrangement joins TRBV7-6 to TRBJ2-2, with 7 bases identical to TRBD1. Trimming cost V 4 bases and J 5 bases; bases outside gene matches: 10. Germline-derived CDR1 and CDR2 are SGHVS and FNYEAQ. This CDR3 has 16 residues. For the CDR3, the DNA is TGTGCCAGCAGCTCGTCCGGGACAGCCAAGACCGGGGAGCTGTTTTTT. Its protein product is CASSSSGTAKTGELFF.

Ten or more counts support this clonotype. The rearrangement uses TRBV11-2 and TRBJ1-1; tentative D call: TRBD1 (5 bases). CDR3 length: 17 residues. With 1 base removed from V and 2 bases from J, the gap between germline ends came to 17 bases. Germline CDR1 reads SGHAT; CDR2 reads FQNNGV. The DNA of the CDR3 is TGTGCCAGCAGCTTAGGAAGACAGCTCCCGGCCAACACTGAAGCTTTCTTT. Translation: CASSLGRQLPANTEAFF.

Notes on this clonotype: This may be a read error: a much more frequent sequence differs by one nucleotide. The chain recombines TRBV5-1 with TRBJ1-2; no firm D call. V lost 0 bases and J lost 2, with 2 bases in between. Per germline, CDR1 SGHRS and CDR2 YFSETQ. This CDR3 has 12 residues. CDR3 sequence (DNA): TGCGCCAGCAGCTTGGAAAACTATGGCTACACCTTC. Its translation: CASSLENYGYTF.

This clonotype occurred many times. This chain links TRBV5-5 with TRBJ1-1; no definite D call. CDR3 length: 13 amino acids. The V gene's germline CDR1 is SGHKS and CDR2 YYEKEE (reference sequence). Between the trimmed V and J ends, which lost 2 bases and 2 bases, there was a span of 7 bases. CDR3 DNA: TGTGCCAGCAGCTTTGAACGCAACACTGAAGCTTTCTTT. It encodes CASSFERNTEAFF.

In this sample, this clonotype turned up a few times. This chain uses TRBV12-3 or TRBV12-4 with TRBJ1-6; D not resolved. This CDR3 has 13 residues. V lost 7 bases to trimming and J lost 8 bases, with 12 bases between them. The CDR3 reads CASNPGKYSPLHF. The CDR3 DNA sequence: TGTGCCAGCAATCCGGGGAAATATTCACCCCTCCACTTT.

In this sample, this clonotype turned up many times. This chain uses TRBV28 with TRBJ2-3, with 7 bases matching TRBD1. The junction had 6 bases not matched to a gene; V was cut back by 9 bases and J by 3 bases. CDR1 and CDR2 from the germline V gene are MDHEN and SYDVKM. The CDR3 loop spans 13 amino acids. The CDR3 loop is CASYTGETDTQYF. CDR3 coding DNA: TGTGCCAGTTATACAGGGGAAACAGATACGCAGTATTTT.

In this sample, this clonotype turned up a few times. V usage is TRBV10-3 and J usage is TRBJ1-5, with TRBD1 as a possible D gene (6 bases). This CDR3 contains 13 residues. Germline CDR1 is ENHRY and CDR2 is SYGVKD. Trimming stripped 11 bases from V and 6 bases from J, with 17 bases between. CDR3 nucleotide sequence: TGTGCCCTCTCGGGGGGCAGAGGTCAGCCCCAGCATTTT. It translates to CALSGGRGQPQHF.

The table lists this clonotype with a few counts. The CDR3 nucleotides are TGTGCCAGCAGTGAATACAGGGGATCTGGAAACACCATATATTTT. Translating it yields CASSEYRGSGNTIYF. The chain joins TRBV25-1 to TRBJ1-3; weak D call: TRBD1 (6 bases). From germline, CDR1 is MGHDK and CDR2 SYGVNS. Trimming removed 0 bases from V and 1 base from J, with 7 bases in between. CDR3 size: 15 residues.

This clonotype was seen a handful of times. The gene calls are TRBV30 and TRBJ1-2; the D is unclear. The CDR3 is 15 residues long. The germline V gene has CDR1 GTSNPN and CDR2 SVGIG (reference sequence). V lost 0 bases and J lost 6, with 17 bases in between. The DNA of the CDR3 is TGTGCCTGGAGTGTAGATAGCAGGTCCTTGAATGGCTACACCTTC. The encoded protein is CAWSVDSRSLNGYTF.

This clonotype was counted a few times. This chain joins TRBV3-1 and TRBJ1-1; D unclear. Germline V CDR1 and CDR2: LGHDT, YNNKEL (reference sequence). CDR3 length equals 14 residues. V shed 0 bases and J shed 3 bases, with 8 bases lying between them. The CDR3: CASSQEVGYTEAFF. The CDR3 DNA reads TGTGCCAGCAGCCAAGAAGTGGGGTACACTGAAGCTTTCTTT.

The chain joins TRBV7-6 to TRBJ1-3, with D tentatively TRBD1 (5 bases). Trimming stripped 5 bases from V and 1 base from J, with 15 bases between. This CDR3 comprises 16 residues. The germline V gene encodes CDR1 SGHVS and CDR2 FNYEAQ. The CDR3 bases are TGTGCCAGCAGCGGTATGGGGCAGTATTCTGGAAACACCATATATTTT. It codes for CASSGMGQYSGNTIYF.

This clonotype came up a few times. The chain couples TRBV4-2 to TRBJ1-1, with 7 bases lining up with TRBD1. V trimming: 4 bases; J trimming: 0 bases; junction bases outside the gene matches: 11. The length of the CDR3 is 17 residues. The germline CDR1 and CDR2 sequences are LGHNA and YNFKEQ. The CDR3 region is CASSPRVAGGLNTEAFF. Here the CDR3 DNA reads TGTGCCAGCAGCCCGCGAGTGGCAGGGGGACTGAACACTGAAGCTTTCTTT.

V gene TRBV18 combines with J gene TRBJ2-7, with D possibly being TRBD1 (5 bases). This CDR3 has 14 residues. Germline assignment: CDR1 KGHSH and CDR2 LQKENI. The V end lost 2 bases, the J end lost 6 bases, and 14 bases lay between the germline ends. DNA of the CDR3: TGTGCCAGCTCACCAGTAGGCAGGGCCTGCGAGCAGTACTTC. It codes for CASSPVGRACEQYF.

The genes are TRBV6-2 or TRBV6-3 and TRBJ2-2, with 10 bases fitting TRBD2. Germline V gene data show CDR1 as MNHEY and CDR2 as SVGEGT. The CDR3 runs 15 residues. The ends lost 6 bases at V and 1 base at J; junction bases unmatched: 2. CDR3: CASRSSGGNTGELFF. CDR3 coding DNA: TGTGCCAGCAGATCTAGCGGGGGGAACACCGGGGAGCTGTTTTTT.

This clonotype was counted only a few times. The chain joins TRBV20-1 to TRBJ2-3; D gene uncertain. From germline, CDR1 is DFQATT and CDR2 SNEGSKA (reference sequence). V lost 0 bases and J 3 bases, leaving 16 bases between the germline ends. The CDR3 runs to 16 residues. Here the CDR3 reads CSARDPSLGPTDTQYF. CDR3 sequence (DNA): TGCAGTGCTAGAGACCCCTCCCTTGGCCCGACAGATACGCAGTATTTT.

This clonotype showed up many times. The chain uses TRBV27 and TRBJ2-6; D is unresolved. CDR3 size: 13 residues. Trimming cost V 6 bases and J 4 bases, with 7 bases left between them. Germline CDR1 and CDR2: MNHEY and SMNVEV (reference sequence). The CDR3 region has the DNA TGTGCCAGCAGCGTAGGCGGGGCCAACGTCCTGACTTTC. Its protein product is CASSVGGANVLTF.

In its sample, this clonotype was seen many times. The chain links TRBV3-1 to TRBJ2-3; no reliable D call. Germline assignment: CDR1 LGHDT and CDR2 YNNKEL (reference sequence). The CDR3 loop spans 15 amino acids. The V end was cut by 0 bases, the J end by 2 bases, with 9 bases between. This chain's CDR3 is CASSQELQPTDTQYF. The CDR3 DNA sequence: TGTGCCAGCAGCCAAGAACTACAGCCCACAGATACGCAGTATTTT.

The gene calls are TRBV7-9 and TRBJ2-7; a possible D gene is TRBD1 (6 bases). Germline CDR1 SEHNR, CDR2 FQNEAQ (reference sequence). The CDR3 length is 12 residues. V was pared by 7 bases and J by 3 bases, with 10 bases between. CDR3 bases: TGTGCCAGCACCAGGGGAGACTACGAGCAGTACTTC. It codes for CASTRGDYEQYF.

This chain links TRBV6-6 with TRBJ2-1; TRBD2 aligns across 15 bases. This CDR3 contains 16 residues. The germline gives CDR1 MNHNY, CDR2 SVGAGI (reference sequence). The J segment lost 4 bases and the V segment lost 2 bases, leaving 0 bases of the junction unmatched. CDR3 region: CASSYGTSGGYNEQFF. CDR3 in DNA: TGTGCCAGCAGTTACGGGACTAGCGGGGGGTACAATGAGCAGTTCTTC.

The chain couples TRBV10-3 to TRBJ2-2; 11 bases agree with TRBD1. The CDR3 loop spans 19 amino acids. With 5 bases clipped from V and 0 bases from J, the junction kept 11 bases outside the gene matches. Per the germline V gene, CDR1 is ENHRY and CDR2 is SYGVKD. In nucleotides, the CDR3 is TGTGCCATCAGTTCCACCGGGACAGGGGGTCACGCGAACACCGGGGAGCTGTTTTTT. Protein: CAISSTGTGGHANTGELFF.

This clonotype was counted between two and nine times. This chain joins TRBV29-1 and TRBJ1-1; 7 bases align to TRBD1. The trim removed 7 bases at V and 11 bases at J, leaving 10 bases unmatched. There are 11 residues in the CDR3. Per the germline V gene, CDR1 is SQVTM and CDR2 is ANQGSEA. Here the CDR3 reads CSGGTARGAFF. The CDR3 DNA is TGCAGCGGCGGGACAGCCAGAGGTGCTTTCTTT. The full variable domain, rest sourced from reference TRBV29-1 and TRBJ1-1, is SAVISQKPSRDICQRGTSLTIQCQVDSQVTMMFWYRQQPGQSLTLIATANQGSEATYESGFVIDKFPISRPNLTFSTLTVSNMSPEDSSIYLCSGGTARGAFFGQGTRLTVV.

This clonotype has a handful of counts. The chain carries TRBV28 and TRBJ2-5; TRBD2 aligns across 14 bases. The germline V gene encodes CDR1 MDHEN and CDR2 SYDVKM. V lost 6 bases to trimming and J lost 6 bases; unmatched junction nucleotides: 9. The CDR3 length is 16 residues. CDR3 nucleotide sequence: TGTGCCAGCAGACGACTAGCGGGGGGGCCTGGAAAGACCCAGTACTTC. Translated: CASRRLAGGPGKTQYF.

This clonotype appeared a few times. This chain connects TRBV4-1 to TRBJ2-2; 9 bases are a match to TRBD1. Germline V gene sequence: CDR1 MGHRA, CDR2 YSYEKL. The CDR3 is made up of 17 amino acids. J lost 2 bases, V lost 4 bases, and 8 bases had no gene match. The CDR3 loop is CASSREGQGLNTGELFF. In DNA, the CDR3 is TGCGCCAGCAGCCGAGAGGGACAGGGCCTCAACACCGGGGAGCTGTTTTTT.

This sequence joins TRBV5-4 and TRBJ2-7; 9 nucleotides line up with TRBD1. This CDR3 spans 17 amino acids. Germline trimming cut 4 bases from V and 4 bases from J; bases unmatched to any gene: 15. The germline V gene has CDR1 SGHNT and CDR2 YYREEE (reference sequence). The chain's CDR3 is CASSPVPVRDRDYEQYF. The CDR3 bases are TGTGCCAGCAGCCCCGTTCCCGTGAGGGACAGGGATTACGAGCAGTACTTC.